The 13 T cell receptor beta chains below all came from one sample that was sequenced in a study of T cell repertoires in cytomegalovirus infection. Their target antigens are unknown. TCRdb fed the reads into MiXCR, producing one record per CDR3 protein. This table has about 360,000 distinct CDR3 sequences, about 35% appearing once. Sequenced here: cultured PBMCs, sampled from culture after CMV antigen stimulation. Receptor source: a human donor in good health (CMV status not recorded). Some clones in this sample may be carry-over from other donors' samples.

This clonotype was recorded at least ten times. The chain has TRBV12-3 or TRBV12-4 and TRBJ2-2, with TRBD2 identical over 9 bases. This CDR3 contains 13 residues. Trimming at V came to 8 bases and at J to 8 bases, leaving 6 bases not matched to a gene. The CDR3 DNA is TGTGCCAGCCGGACTAGCGAGTTAGGGGAGCTGTTTTTT. This encodes CASRTSELGELFF.

This clonotype has more than one count but fewer than ten. The rearrangement joins TRBV15 to TRBJ2-1; 9 bases align to TRBD2. The trim removed 4 bases at V and 2 bases at J, leaving 9 bases unmatched. CDR3 length: 17 residues. Per germline, CDR1 LNHNV and CDR2 YYDKDF (reference sequence). For the CDR3, the DNA is TGTGCCACCAGCACGATTAGCGGGAGATTGGCCTACAATGAGCAGTTCTTC. Encoded protein: CATSTISGRLAYNEQFF.

The chain has TRBV4-3 and TRBJ1-1; no definite D call. Germline V gives CDR1 LGHNA, CDR2 YSLEER. The CDR3 runs to 14 residues. With 3 bases removed from V and 12 bases from J, the gap between germline ends came to 20 bases. The CDR3 loop is CASSHPMAGPRPFF. CDR3 coding DNA: TGCGCCAGCAGCCACCCAATGGCGGGCCCGCGGCCTTTCTTT.

This clonotype was picked up a small number of times. The CDR3 spells CASSLGNREDTQYF. The CDR3 DNA sequence: TGTGCCAGCAGCTTAGGGAACAGGGAGGATACGCAGTATTTT. The chain joins TRBV7-2 to TRBJ2-3, with D possibly matching TRBD1 (6 bases). Germline V gene data show CDR1 as SGHTA and CDR2 as FQGNSA. The CDR3 extends over 14 amino acids. Trimming took off 1 base at V and 6 bases at J, with 11 bases between the two ends.

This clonotype was counted between two and nine times. This chain connects TRBV6-1 to TRBJ2-5, with TRBD1 matching over 9 bases. The CDR3 length is 16 residues. Germline trimming cut 4 bases from V and 0 bases from J; bases unmatched to any gene: 6. Germline values: CDR1 MNHNS, CDR2 SASEGT. In nucleotides, the CDR3 is TGTGCCAGCAGTGCAGCGACAGGGGGTTACCAAGAGACCCAGTACTTC. It encodes CASSAATGGYQETQYF.

This clonotype was picked up a small number of times. The chain uses TRBV6-1 and TRBJ1-1; D gene ambiguous. The germline gives CDR1 MNHNS, CDR2 SASEGT. Trimming removed 5 bases at V and 10 bases at J, with 17 bases between. This CDR3 has 13 residues. CDR3 sequence (DNA): TGTGCCAGCAGTTCCACCTTATTGGGAAGAGCTTTCTTT. Its translation is CASSSTLLGRAFF.

The rearrangement uses TRBV6-5 and TRBJ2-2; 7 nucleotides agree with TRBD2. From germline, CDR1 is MNHEY and CDR2 SVGAGI. The CDR3 has 19 residues. The V segment lost 0 bases and the J segment 2 bases; nucleotides outside the gene matches: 12. CDR3 nucleotides: TGTGCCAGCAGTTACTCGATTATTCGAGCTAGCGGCAACACCGGGGAGCTGTTTTTT. Protein: CASSYSIIRASGNTGELFF.

This clonotype was detected ten times or more. This chain links TRBV7-2 with TRBJ2-7; a weak D match, TRBD1 (5 bases). The CDR3 spans 18 residues. The germline V and J ends were trimmed by 2 bases and 3 bases, with 23 bases remaining between them. CDR1 and CDR2 from the germline V gene are SGHTA and FQGNSA. The CDR3 is CASSLLMTVYTPYYEQYF. CDR3 bases: TGTGCCAGCAGCTTACTGATGACAGTTTATACCCCCTACTACGAGCAGTACTTC.

This sequence joins TRBV12-3 or TRBV12-4 and TRBJ2-1; TRBD2 matches at 8 bases. Trimming cost V 5 bases and J 5 bases; bases outside gene matches: 14. The CDR3 extends over 17 amino acids. The CDR3 sequence: CASSRGQREPSNNEQFF. The CDR3 bases are TGTGCCAGCAGTCGGGGCCAGCGGGAGCCCTCGAACAATGAGCAGTTCTTC.

This clonotype was seen more than once but under ten times. The V and J genes are TRBV7-2 and TRBJ2-3, with no clear D. In germline, CDR1 is SGHTA, CDR2 FQGNSA. CDR3 length: 15 amino acids. Trimming pared 2 bases from V and 2 bases from J, leaving 11 bases between. This CDR3 is CASSLPGPTTDTQYF. CDR3 nucleotides: TGTGCCAGCAGCTTACCGGGCCCCACCACAGATACGCAGTATTTT.

This clonotype was observed a few times. The chain combines TRBV7-2 with TRBJ1-1, with D maybe TRBD1 (6 bases). Trimming shortened V by 7 bases and J by 10 bases, and 19 bases separated the two germline ends. This CDR3 has 13 amino acids. Germline values: CDR1 SGHTA, CDR2 FQGNSA. CDR3 nucleotides: TGTGCCAGCACCCAGACGTCAGGGGTAACAGCTTTCTTT. Protein sequence: CASTQTSGVTAFF.

The chain couples TRBV28 to TRBJ2-7; D call uncertain. From germline, CDR1 is MDHEN and CDR2 SYDVKM. This CDR3 is built from 11 residues. With 5 bases removed from V and 7 bases from J, the gap between germline ends came to 9 bases. Written as DNA, the CDR3 is TGTGCCAGCAGTGACCGGACGGAGCAGTACTTC. Encoded protein: CASSDRTEQYF.

This clonotype was observed a few times. The rearrangement uses TRBV6-2 or TRBV6-3 and TRBJ2-5, with D perhaps matching TRBD2 (6 bases). V lost 4 bases, J lost 4 bases, and 16 bases lay in between. The CDR3 covers 15 residues. Germline V gene data show CDR1 as MNHEY and CDR2 as SVGEGT. CDR3 bases: TGTGCCAGCAGTTCAGACTTTTTGGGAGGAGAGACCCAGTACTTC. Its translation: CASSSDFLGGETQYF.